The rows below give T cell receptor beta chains drawn from one sample of a study of shared clonotypes between healthy human individuals. Using immunoSEQ multiplex PCR, the repertoire was profiled, and TCRdb retains in-frame clones only, with some absent. The sample has 2 million to 3 million clones, roughly nine tenths seen once; the top ten hold over 0.12%. Material for sequencing was naive CD4+ T cells sorted from blood. These receptors came from a man between 18 and 35 years old in good health. Both conserved end residues are part of each CDR3. The D gene is left open where the match is weak. Rows may omit the clone size; those that give it use once, few, many or a size class.

V,J,size,D,CDR3,DNA
TRBV27,TRBJ1-2,-,TRBD1,CASSEMTGNHGYTF,TGTGCCAGCAGTGAGATGACAGGGAACCATGGCTACACCTTC
TRBV9,TRBJ1-2,-,TRBD1,CASSVAGQEVYGYTF,TGTGCCAGCAGCGTCGCGGGACAGGAGGTCTATGGCTACACCTTC
TRBV7-2,TRBJ2-1,-,TRBD2,CASSLAATSGRFDNEQFF,TGTGCCAGCAGCTTAGCCGCGACTAGCGGGAGGTTTGATAATGAGCAGTTCTTC
TRBV9,TRBJ2-2,-,TRBD1,CASSGQGDTGELFF,TGTGCCAGCAGCGGACAGGGGGACACCGGGGAGCTGTTTTTT
TRBV4-3,TRBJ2-7,-,TRBD1,CASSLGRDRRYEQYF,TGCGCCAGCAGCCTCGGCCGGGACAGACGTTACGAGCAGTACTTC
TRBV29-1,TRBJ2-7,-,TRBD2,CSVEPFSGNAYEQYF,TGCAGCGTTGAGCCCTTTAGCGGGAACGCCTACGAGCAGTACTTC
TRBV2,TRBJ2-3,-,TRBD2,CASSVREGTDTQYF,TGTGCCAGCAGTGTTCGGGAGGGCACAGATACGCAGTATTTT
TRBV5-1,TRBJ2-1,few,TRBD1,CASSSGTGGYNEQFF,TGCGCCAGCAGCTCCGGGACAGGGGGGTACAATGAGCAGTTCTTC
TRBV18,TRBJ2-5,-,TRBD1,CASSPRGQGAGETQYF,TGTGCCAGCTCACCACGAGGACAGGGGGCCGGTGAGACCCAGTACTTC
TRBV18,TRBJ2-1,-,-,CASKQDIRSYNEQFF,TGTGCCAGCAAACAGGACATTCGCTCCTACAATGAGCAGTTCTTC
TRBV6-5,TRBJ1-2,-,-,CASSFYRETNYGYTF,TGTGCCAGCAGTTTCTACAGGGAAACCAACTATGGCTACACCTTC
TRBV30,TRBJ2-7,-,-,CAWKRGGYEQYF,TGTGCCTGGAAAAGGGGGGGCTACGAGCAGTACTTC